A selection of T cell receptor beta chains follows, all from one sample in a study of blood T cells in healthy people across ages. TCRdb fed the 5' RACE reads into MiXCR, producing one record per CDR3 protein. The repertoire has 650,000 or so distinct CDR3 sequences, approximately 52% of them found once; the top ten carry roughly 12%. Input material: blood. The receptors were sampled from a woman older than 75 in good health. Each CDR3 is given with its conserved first and last residue. The D gene is left open where the match is weak. Part of the rows lack a size; the others show once, few, many or a class for expanded clones.

j_gene	abundance	d_gene	v_gene	CDR3aa	CDR3nt
TRBJ2-1	-	TRBD2	TRBV10-3	CAISESAGGHYNEQFF	TGTGCCATCAGTGAGTCGGCGGGGGGGCACTACAATGAGCAGTTCTTC
TRBJ2-4	-	TRBD2	TRBV3-1	CAAGGRWTKNIQYF	TGTGCCGCGGGCGGGAGATGGACCAAAAACATTCAGTACTTC
TRBJ2-7	-	-	TRBV25-1	CASSDPPHEQYF	TGTGCCAGCAGTGACCCCCCCCACGAGCAGTACTTC
TRBJ1-1	many	-	TRBV15	CATSKQGLLAFF	TGTGCCACCAGCAAGCAGGGGTTGTTGGCTTTCTTT
TRBJ2-7	-	-	TRBV4-3	CASSQEEGQAQYEQYF	TGCGCCAGCAGCCAAGAGGAGGGGCAAGCCCAATACGAGCAGTACTTC
TRBJ2-1	many	TRBD2	TRBV7-2	CASSFRAGDSYNEQFF	TGTGCCAGCAGCTTCCGGGCGGGAGATTCCTACAATGAGCAGTTCTTC
TRBJ2-7	-	TRBD2	TRBV9	CASSPGGGAYNEQYF	TGTGCCAGCAGTCCGGGGGGGGGAGCCTACAATGAGCAGTACTTC
TRBJ2-3	-	-	TRBV21-1	CASSMKRTDTQYF	TGTGCCAGCAGCATGAAACGCACAGATACGCAGTATTTT
TRBJ2-3	-	TRBD1	TRBV20-1	CSARDFRTSGQSTDTQYF	TGCAGTGCTAGAGACTTCCGAACTTCGGGACAGAGCACAGATACGCAGTATTTT
TRBJ2-6	-	-	TRBV20-1	CSALGGSGANVLTF	TGCAGTGCTTTAGGGGGCTCTGGGGCCAACGTCCTGACTTTC
TRBJ2-7	many	-	TRBV12-3/TRBV12-4	CASSLEGDSYEQYF	TGTGCCAGCAGTTTAGAAGGGGACTCCTACGAGCAGTACTTC
TRBJ1-5	-	-	TRBV5-8	CASSPTGRPQHF	TGTGCCAGCAGCCCCACAGGGCGGCCCCAGCATTTT
TRBJ2-1	-	-	TRBV12-3/TRBV12-4	CASSPTEIEQFF	TGTGCCAGCAGCCCTACAGAAATTGAGCAGTTCTTC
TRBJ2-3	many	-	TRBV29-1	CSVESRTFSTDTQYF	TGCAGCGTTGAATCCAGGACCTTTAGCACAGATACGCAGTATTTT
TRBJ2-1	few	TRBD2	TRBV2	CASRVGLAGANNEQFF	TGTGCCAGCAGGGTGGGACTAGCGGGAGCAAACAATGAGCAGTTCTTC
TRBJ2-1	-	TRBD1	TRBV29-1	CSGSRDRGPVGEQFF	TGCAGCGGGTCCCGGGACAGGGGGCCGGTAGGTGAGCAGTTCTTC
TRBJ2-1	-	-	TRBV2	CASSELANEQFF	TGTGCCAGCAGTGAGTTAGCGAATGAGCAGTTCTTC
TRBJ2-1	many	TRBD1	TRBV6-6	CASRTGVYNGQFF	TGTGCCAGCAGGACAGGGGTTTACAATGGGCAGTTCTTC
TRBJ2-7	-	-	TRBV20-1	CGGAASVMNEQYF	TGCGGCGGCGCGGCTAGCGTAATGAACGAGCAGTACTTC
TRBJ2-1	many	-	TRBV20-1	CSANQVVGYEQFF	TGCAGTGCTAACCAGGTCGTCGGGTATGAGCAGTTCTTC
TRBJ2-1	-	-	TRBV29-1	CSTLTNEQFF	TGCAGCACCCTCACCAATGAGCAGTTCTTC
TRBJ2-1	-	-	TRBV11-2	CASSPTGGFYNEQFF	TGTGCCAGCAGTCCTACGGGGGGCTTCTACAATGAGCAGTTCTTC
TRBJ2-3	-	TRBD2	TRBV10-3	CAISDGLATDTQYF	TGTGCCATCAGTGACGGACTAGCTACAGATACGCAGTATTTT
TRBJ2-2	few	-	TRBV3-1	CASSQAYTGELFF	TGTGCCAGCAGCCAAGCGTACACCGGGGAGCTGTTTTTT
TRBJ1-2	-	-	TRBV7-3	CASSSPGGSYTF	TGTGCCAGCAGCTCGCCAGGCGGTAGCTACACCTTC
TRBJ1-1	-	-	TRBV29-1	CSVTDTEAFF	TGCAGCGTGACGGACACTGAAGCTTTCTTT
TRBJ1-1	-	-	TRBV11-2	CASSLGGTRPDRTEAFF	TGTGCCAGCAGCTTAGGGGGGACACGCCCTGATAGGACTGAAGCTTTCTTT
TRBJ2-1	many	TRBD2	TRBV7-9	CASSFGLAGGSNNEQFF	TGTGCCAGCAGCTTTGGACTAGCGGGAGGGTCTAACAATGAGCAGTTCTTC
TRBJ2-1	-	-	TRBV5-1	CASSLLCYSSYNEQFF	TGCGCCAGCAGCTTGCTGTGTTACAGCTCCTACAATGAGCAGTTCTTC
TRBJ1-2	many	TRBD1	TRBV9	CASSVGQGYGYTF	TGTGCCAGCAGCGTAGGACAGGGTTATGGCTACACCTTC
TRBJ2-5	-	TRBD2	TRBV3-1	CASSPRLAGGTQYF	TGTGCCAGCAGCCCTCGACTAGCTGGGGGGACCCAGTACTTC
TRBJ2-2	-	-	TRBV15	CATSRDQGLGGGELFF	TGTGCCACCAGCAGAGATCAGGGCTTGGGTGGCGGGGAGCTGTTTTTT
TRBJ1-1	-	-	TRBV29-1	CSVENPWAVLTEAFF	TGCAGCGTTGAAAACCCCTGGGCAGTTTTAACTGAAGCTTTCTTT
TRBJ2-1	few	-	TRBV6-5	CASSHKAASEQFF	TGTGCCAGCAGCCACAAAGCGGCTAGCGAGCAGTTCTTC
TRBJ2-1	many	-	TRBV27	CASSLEGYNEQFF	TGCGCCAGCAGCTTGGAAGGGTACAATGAGCAGTTCTTC
TRBJ1-5	-	-	TRBV12-3/TRBV12-4	CASSLWGREEPQHF	TGTGCCAGCAGTTTATGGGGACGGGAGGAGCCCCAGCATTTT
TRBJ1-2	-	-	TRBV7-2	CASSSGGGTRRAGYTF	TGTGCCAGCAGCTCTGGAGGGGGAACCCGGAGGGCGGGCTACACCTTC
TRBJ2-4	many	-	TRBV7-9	CASSRNTLVAKNIQYF	TGTGCCAGCAGCCGCAACACGTTGGTAGCCAAAAACATTCAGTACTTC
TRBJ2-1	-	-	TRBV4-1	CASSQERTAVVGNEQFF	TGCGCCAGCAGCCAAGAACGGACAGCTGTGGTGGGCAATGAGCAGTTCTTC
TRBJ1-6	many	-	TRBV2	CASNQNSPLHF	TGTGCCAGTAATCAAAATTCACCCCTCCACTTT
TRBJ1-5	-	-	TRBV6-1	CASSEEGGNNQPQHF	TGTGCCAGCAGTGAAGAGGGGGGCAACAATCAGCCCCAGCATTTT
TRBJ2-7	-	-	TRBV29-1	CSVEKGSSYEQYF	TGCAGCGTTGAGAAGGGTTCTTCCTACGAGCAGTACTTC
TRBJ2-5	once	-	TRBV12-3/TRBV12-4	CASSPRQSETQETQYF	TGTGCCAGTAGTCCAAGACAATCAGAGACCCAAGAGACCCAGTACTTC
TRBJ2-1	-	TRBD2	TRBV24-1	CATSDGGARTSNEQFF	TGTGCCACCAGTGACGGGGGGGCCCGAACATCCAATGAGCAGTTCTTC
TRBJ2-5	-	TRBD2	TRBV29-1	CSVVTSGRGTQETQYF	TGCAGCGTTGTTACCAGCGGGAGGGGTACTCAAGAGACCCAGTACTTC
TRBJ1-1	-	-	TRBV29-1	CSVEDPGEQAFF	TGCAGCGTTGAAGATCCCGGGGAGCAAGCTTTCTTT
TRBJ2-3	many	-	TRBV10-3	CAISRGPPPDTQYF	TGTGCCATAAGTCGGGGGCCGCCCCCAGATACGCAGTATTTT
TRBJ2-1	-	TRBD2	TRBV5-1	CASSPVYGTSGANEQFF	TGCGCCAGCAGCCCCGTTTACGGGACTAGCGGGGCCAATGAGCAGTTCTTC